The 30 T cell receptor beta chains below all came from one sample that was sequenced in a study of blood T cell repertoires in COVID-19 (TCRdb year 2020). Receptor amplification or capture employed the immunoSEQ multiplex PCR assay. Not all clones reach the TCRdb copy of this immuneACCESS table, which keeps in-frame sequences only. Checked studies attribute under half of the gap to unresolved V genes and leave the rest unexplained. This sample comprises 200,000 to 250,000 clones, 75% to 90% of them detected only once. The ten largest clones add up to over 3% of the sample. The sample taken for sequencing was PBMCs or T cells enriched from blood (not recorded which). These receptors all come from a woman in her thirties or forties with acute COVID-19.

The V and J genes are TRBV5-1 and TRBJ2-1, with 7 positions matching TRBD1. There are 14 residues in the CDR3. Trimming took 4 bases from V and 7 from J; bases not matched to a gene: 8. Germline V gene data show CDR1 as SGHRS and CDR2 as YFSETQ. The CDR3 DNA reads TGCGCCAGCAGCCTCCACAGGGGCGGGAATGAGCAGTTCTTC. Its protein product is CASSLHRGGNEQFF.

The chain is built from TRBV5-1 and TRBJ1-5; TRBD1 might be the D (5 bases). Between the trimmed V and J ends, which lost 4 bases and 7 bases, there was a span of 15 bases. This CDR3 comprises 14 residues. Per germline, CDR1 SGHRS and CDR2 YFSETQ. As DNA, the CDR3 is TGCGCCAGCAGCCCCGGGCCCGGGGGACAGCCCCAGCATTTT. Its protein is CASSPGPGGQPQHF.

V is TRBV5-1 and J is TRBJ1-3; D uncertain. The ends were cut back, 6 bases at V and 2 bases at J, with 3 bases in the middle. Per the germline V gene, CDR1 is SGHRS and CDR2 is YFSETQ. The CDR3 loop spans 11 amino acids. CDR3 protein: CASTAGNTIYF. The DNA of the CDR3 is TGCGCCAGCACCGCTGGAAACACCATATATTTT. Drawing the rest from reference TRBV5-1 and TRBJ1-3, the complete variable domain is KAGVTQTPRYLIKTRGQQVTLSCSPISGHRSVSWYQQTPGQGLQFLFEYFSETQRNKGNFPGRFSGRQFSNSRSEMNVSTLELGDSALYLCASTAGNTIYFGEGSWLTVV.

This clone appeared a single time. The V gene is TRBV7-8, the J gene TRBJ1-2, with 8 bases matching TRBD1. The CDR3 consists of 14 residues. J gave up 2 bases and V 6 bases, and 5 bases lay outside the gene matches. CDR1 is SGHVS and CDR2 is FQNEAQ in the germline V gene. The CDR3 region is CASRTGVGNYGYTF. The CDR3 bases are TGTGCCAGCAGGACAGGGGTAGGAAACTATGGCTACACCTTC.

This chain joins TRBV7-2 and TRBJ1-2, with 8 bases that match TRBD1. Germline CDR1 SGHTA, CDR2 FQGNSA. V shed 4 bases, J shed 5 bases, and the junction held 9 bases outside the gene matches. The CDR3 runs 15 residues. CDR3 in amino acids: CASSSAPGGGYGYTF. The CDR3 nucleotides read TGTGCCAGCAGCTCTGCCCCAGGGGGCGGGTATGGCTACACCTTC.

This CDR3 reads CASSFPGQGYTF. CDR3 sequence (DNA): TGTGCCAGCAGCTTCCCAGGGCAGGGCTACACCTTC. The chain couples TRBV7-9 to TRBJ1-2; TRBD1 might be the D (5 bases). CDR3 length: 12 residues. Per germline, CDR1 SEHNR and CDR2 FQNEAQ (reference sequence). V was trimmed by 3 bases and J by 8 bases, leaving 10 bases between them.

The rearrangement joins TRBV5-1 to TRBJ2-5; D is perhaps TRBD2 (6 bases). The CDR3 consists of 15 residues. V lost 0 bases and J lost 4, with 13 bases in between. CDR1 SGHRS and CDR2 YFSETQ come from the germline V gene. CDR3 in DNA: TGCGCCAGCAGCTTGGGTGCAGGGCGGGGAGAGACCCAGTACTTC. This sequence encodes CASSLGAGRGETQYF. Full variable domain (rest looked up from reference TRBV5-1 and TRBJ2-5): KAGVTQTPRYLIKTRGQQVTLSCSPISGHRSVSWYQQTPGQGLQFLFEYFSETQRNKGNFPGRFSGRQFSNSRSEMNVSTLELGDSALYLCASSLGAGRGETQYFGPGTRLLVL.

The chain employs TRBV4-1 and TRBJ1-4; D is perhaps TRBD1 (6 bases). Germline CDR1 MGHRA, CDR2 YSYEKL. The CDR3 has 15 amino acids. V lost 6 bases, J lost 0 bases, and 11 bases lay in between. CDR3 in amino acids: CASRPPGATNEKLFF. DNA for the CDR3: TGCGCCAGCAGGCCACCAGGGGCAACTAATGAAAAACTGTTTTTT.

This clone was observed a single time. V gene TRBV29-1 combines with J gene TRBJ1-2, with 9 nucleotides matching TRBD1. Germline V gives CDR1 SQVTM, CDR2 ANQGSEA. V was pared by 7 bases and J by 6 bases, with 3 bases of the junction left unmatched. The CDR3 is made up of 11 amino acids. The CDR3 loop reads CSARTGDGYTF. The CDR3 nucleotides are TGCAGCGCCCGGACAGGGGATGGCTACACCTTC.

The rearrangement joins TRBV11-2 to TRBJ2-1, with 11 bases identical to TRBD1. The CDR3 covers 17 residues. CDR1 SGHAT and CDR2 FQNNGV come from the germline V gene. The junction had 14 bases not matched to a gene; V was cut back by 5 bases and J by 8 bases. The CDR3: CASSPQEFGQGAHEQFF. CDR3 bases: TGTGCCAGCAGCCCGCAGGAATTTGGACAGGGGGCACATGAGCAGTTCTTC.

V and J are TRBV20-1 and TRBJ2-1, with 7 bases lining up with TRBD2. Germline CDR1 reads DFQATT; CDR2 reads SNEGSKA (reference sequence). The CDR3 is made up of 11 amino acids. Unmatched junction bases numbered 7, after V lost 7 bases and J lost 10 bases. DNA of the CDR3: TGCAGTGGGGAGGGGTTTGGAGAGCAGTTCTTC. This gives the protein CSGEGFGEQFF.

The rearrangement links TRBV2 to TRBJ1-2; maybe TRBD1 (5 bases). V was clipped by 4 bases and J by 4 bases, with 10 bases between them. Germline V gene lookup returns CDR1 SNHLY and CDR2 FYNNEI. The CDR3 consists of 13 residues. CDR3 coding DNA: TGTGCCAGCAGTGCCGACAGCTTCTATGGCTACACCTTC. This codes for CASSADSFYGYTF. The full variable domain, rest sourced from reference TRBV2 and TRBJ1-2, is EPEVTQTPSHQVTQMGQEVILRCVPISNHLYFYWYRQILGQKVEFLVSFYNNEISEKSEIFDDQFSVERPDGSNFTLKIRSTKLEDSAMYFCASSADSFYGYTFGSGTRLTVV.

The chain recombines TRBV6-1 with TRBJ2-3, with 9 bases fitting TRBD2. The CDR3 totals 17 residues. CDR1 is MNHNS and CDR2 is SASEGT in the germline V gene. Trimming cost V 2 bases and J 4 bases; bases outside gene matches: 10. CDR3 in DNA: TGTGCCAGCAGTGAAAGGTTGGTGTCTAGCGGGGCAGATACGCAGTATTTT. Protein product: CASSERLVSSGADTQYF.

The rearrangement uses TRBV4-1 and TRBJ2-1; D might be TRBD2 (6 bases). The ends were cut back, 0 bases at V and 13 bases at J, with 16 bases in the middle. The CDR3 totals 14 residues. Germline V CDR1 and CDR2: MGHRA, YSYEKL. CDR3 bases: TGCGCCAGCAGCCAAGAGGCTAGCGTAACTTTCCAGTTCTTC. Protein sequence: CASSQEASVTFQFF.

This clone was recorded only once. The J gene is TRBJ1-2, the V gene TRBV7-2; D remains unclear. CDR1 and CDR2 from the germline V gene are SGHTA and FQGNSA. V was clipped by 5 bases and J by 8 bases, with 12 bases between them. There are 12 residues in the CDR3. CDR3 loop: CASSPTTRGYTF. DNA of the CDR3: TGTGCCAGCAGCCCGACCACTAGGGGCTACACCTTC.

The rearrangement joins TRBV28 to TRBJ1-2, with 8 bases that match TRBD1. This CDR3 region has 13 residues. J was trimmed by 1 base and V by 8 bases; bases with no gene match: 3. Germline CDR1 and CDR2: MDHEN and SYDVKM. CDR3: CASYGQGNYGYTF. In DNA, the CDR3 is TGTGCCAGCTATGGACAGGGTAACTATGGCTACACCTTC.

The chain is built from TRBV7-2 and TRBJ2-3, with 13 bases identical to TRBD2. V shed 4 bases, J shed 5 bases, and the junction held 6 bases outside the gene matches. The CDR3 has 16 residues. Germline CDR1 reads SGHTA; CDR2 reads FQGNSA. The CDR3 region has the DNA TGTGCCAGCAGCTATACTAGCGGGGGGGCAAAAGATACGCAGTATTTT. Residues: CASSYTSGGAKDTQYF.

The CDR3 bases are TGCGCCAGCAGCCAAGGACCCATGACAGGCCTTGCCAAAAACATTCAGTACTTC. As protein: CASSQGPMTGLAKNIQYF. This chain links TRBV4-1 with TRBJ2-4, with a tentative D call TRBD1 (6 bases). In germline, CDR1 is MGHRA, CDR2 YSYEKL. V lost 1 base and J 1 base, leaving 17 bases between the germline ends. The CDR3 runs 18 residues.

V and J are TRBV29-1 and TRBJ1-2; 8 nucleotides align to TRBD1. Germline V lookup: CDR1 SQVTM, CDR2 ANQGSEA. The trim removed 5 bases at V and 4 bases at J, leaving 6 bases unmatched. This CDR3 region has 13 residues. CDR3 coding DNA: TGCAGCGTTATCGGGACAGGTTCCTATGGCTACACCTTC. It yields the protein CSVIGTGSYGYTF.

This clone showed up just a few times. CDR3 nucleotide sequence: TGTGCCAGCAGCCCAGGAACAGGTCTGTTCAATGAGCAGTTCTTC. Amino acids: CASSPGTGLFNEQFF. The rearrangement uses TRBV7-9 and TRBJ2-1; the D gene is possibly TRBD1 (5 bases). Germline V gene lookup returns CDR1 SEHNR and CDR2 FQNEAQ (reference sequence). The CDR3 has 15 amino acids. Trimming took 5 bases from V and 6 from J, leaving 17 bases between them.

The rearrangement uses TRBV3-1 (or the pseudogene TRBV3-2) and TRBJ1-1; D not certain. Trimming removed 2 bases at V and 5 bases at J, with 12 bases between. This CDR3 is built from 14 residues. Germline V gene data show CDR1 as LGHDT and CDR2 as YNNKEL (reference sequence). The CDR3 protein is CASSQSGDKTEAFF. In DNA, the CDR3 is TGTGCCAGCAGCCAATCCGGGGATAAAACTGAAGCTTTCTTT.

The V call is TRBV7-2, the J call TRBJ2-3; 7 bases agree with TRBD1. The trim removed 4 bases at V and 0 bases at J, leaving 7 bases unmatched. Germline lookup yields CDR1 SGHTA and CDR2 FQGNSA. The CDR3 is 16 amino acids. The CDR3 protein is CASSSKQGSSTDTQYF. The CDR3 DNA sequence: TGTGCCAGCAGCTCAAAACAGGGGAGTAGCACAGATACGCAGTATTTT.

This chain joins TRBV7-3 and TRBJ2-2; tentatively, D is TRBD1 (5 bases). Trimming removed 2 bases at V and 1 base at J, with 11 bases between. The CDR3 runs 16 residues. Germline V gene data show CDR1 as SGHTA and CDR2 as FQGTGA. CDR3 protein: CASSLGTGLNTGELFF. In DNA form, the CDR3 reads TGTGCCAGCAGCTTAGGCACAGGTTTGAACACCGGGGAGCTGTTTTTT.

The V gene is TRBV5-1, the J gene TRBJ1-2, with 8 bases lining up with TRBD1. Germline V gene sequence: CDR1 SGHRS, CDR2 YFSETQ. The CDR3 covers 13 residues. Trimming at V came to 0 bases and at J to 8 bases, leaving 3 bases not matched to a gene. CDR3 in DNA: TGCGCCAGCAGCTTGGGGACAGGGATCGGCTACACCTTC. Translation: CASSLGTGIGYTF.

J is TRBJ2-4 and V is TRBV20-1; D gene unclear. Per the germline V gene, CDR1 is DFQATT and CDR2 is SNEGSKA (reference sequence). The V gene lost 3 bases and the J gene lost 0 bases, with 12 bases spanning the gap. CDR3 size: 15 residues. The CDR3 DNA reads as TGCAGTGCTAGTAACCGGGTGATAGCCAAAAACATTCAGTACTTC. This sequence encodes CSASNRVIAKNIQYF.

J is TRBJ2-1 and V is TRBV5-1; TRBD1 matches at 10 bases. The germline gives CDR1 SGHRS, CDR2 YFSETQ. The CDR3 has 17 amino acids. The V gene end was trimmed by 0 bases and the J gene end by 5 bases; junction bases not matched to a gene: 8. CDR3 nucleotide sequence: TGCGCCAGCAGCTTGGCTCGGGGGACAGGGGCAAACAATGAGCAGTTCTTC. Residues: CASSLARGTGANNEQFF.

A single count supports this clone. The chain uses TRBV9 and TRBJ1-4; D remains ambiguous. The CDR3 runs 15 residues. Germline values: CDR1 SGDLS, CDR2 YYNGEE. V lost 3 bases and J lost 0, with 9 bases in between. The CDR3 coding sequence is TGTGCCAGCAGCGAAACCGGGACAACTAATGAAAAACTGTTTTTT. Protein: CASSETGTTNEKLFF.

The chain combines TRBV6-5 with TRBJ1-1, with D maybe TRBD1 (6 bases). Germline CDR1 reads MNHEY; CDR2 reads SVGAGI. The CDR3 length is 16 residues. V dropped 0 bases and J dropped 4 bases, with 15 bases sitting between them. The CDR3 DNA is TGTGCCAGCAGTTACTCAGTAGGGGGAAGGAGCACTGAAGCTTTCTTT. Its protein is CASSYSVGGRSTEAFF.

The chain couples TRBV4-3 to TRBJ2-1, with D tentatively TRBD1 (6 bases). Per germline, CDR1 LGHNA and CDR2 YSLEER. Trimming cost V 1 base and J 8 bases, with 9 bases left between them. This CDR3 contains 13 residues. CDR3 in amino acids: CASSQVRGDEQFF. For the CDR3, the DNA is TGCGCCAGCAGCCAAGTCAGGGGAGATGAGCAGTTCTTC.

The CDR3, as DNA: TGTGCCAGCAGTGAATTGGGCGAAAAACTGTTTTTT. Protein sequence: CASSELGEKLFF. The V gene is TRBV6-1, the J gene TRBJ1-4; D is unclear. CDR3 size: 12 residues. Germline V gene data show CDR1 as MNHNS and CDR2 as SASEGT. V dropped 2 bases and J dropped 8 bases, with 6 bases sitting between them.